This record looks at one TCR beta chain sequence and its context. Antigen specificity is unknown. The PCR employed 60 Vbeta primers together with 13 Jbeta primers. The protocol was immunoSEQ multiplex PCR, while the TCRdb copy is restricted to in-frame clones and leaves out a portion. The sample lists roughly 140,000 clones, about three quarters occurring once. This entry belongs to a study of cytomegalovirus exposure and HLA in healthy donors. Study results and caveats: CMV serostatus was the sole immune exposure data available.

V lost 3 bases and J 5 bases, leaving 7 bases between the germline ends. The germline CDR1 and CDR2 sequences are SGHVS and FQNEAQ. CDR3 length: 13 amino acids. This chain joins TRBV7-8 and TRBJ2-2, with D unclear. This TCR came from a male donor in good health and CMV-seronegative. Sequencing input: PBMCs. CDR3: CASSFPGTGELFF. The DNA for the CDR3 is TGTGCCAGCAGCTTCCCCGGGACCGGGGAGCTGTTTTTT.